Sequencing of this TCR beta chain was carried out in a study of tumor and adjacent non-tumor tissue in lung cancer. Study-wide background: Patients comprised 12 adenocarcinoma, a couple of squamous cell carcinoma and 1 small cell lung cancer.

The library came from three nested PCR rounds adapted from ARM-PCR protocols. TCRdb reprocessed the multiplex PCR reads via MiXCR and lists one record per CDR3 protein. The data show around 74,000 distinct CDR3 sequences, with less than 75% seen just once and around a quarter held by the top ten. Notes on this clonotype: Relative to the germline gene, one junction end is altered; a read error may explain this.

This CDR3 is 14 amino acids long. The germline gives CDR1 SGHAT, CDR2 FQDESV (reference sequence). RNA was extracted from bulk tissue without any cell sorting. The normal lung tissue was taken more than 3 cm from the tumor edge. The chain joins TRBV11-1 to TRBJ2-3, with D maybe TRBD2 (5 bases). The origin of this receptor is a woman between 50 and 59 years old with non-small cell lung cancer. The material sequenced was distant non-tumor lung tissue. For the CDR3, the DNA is TGTGCCAGTAGCTTAGCGACCGGAACAAATACGCAGTATTTT. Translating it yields CASSLATGTNTQYF.